The 19 T cell receptor beta chains listed next were all sequenced from one sample in a study of identical twins. TCRdb re-derived calls from the 5' RACE reads in MiXCR, one entry per CDR3 protein. The sample includes 240,000 or so distinct CDR3 sequences, about 7% of them seen just once. This same sample was also part of a study on yellow fever vaccine responses in identical twins.

The source material was memory (CD45RO+) T cells sorted from blood. Receptors originate from a young woman in good health.

This clonotype was observed a few times. The V and J genes are TRBV29-1 and TRBJ2-5; D call uncertain. The CDR3 extends over 12 amino acids. Looked up from germline, CDR1 is SQVTM and CDR2 is ANQGSEA. With 5 bases removed from V and 1 base from J, the gap between germline ends came to 8 bases. The CDR3 loop is CSVSKAQETQYF. The CDR3 nucleotides are TGCAGCGTTTCTAAGGCCCAAGAGACCCAGTACTTC.

The chain is built from TRBV24-1 and TRBJ2-7; a weak D match, TRBD2 (6 bases). V was cut by 0 bases and J by 1 base, with 15 bases left in between. CDR1 and CDR2 from the germline V gene are KGHDR and SFDVKD. The CDR3 has 17 amino acids. This CDR3 is CATSDLGPGRRSYEQYF. The CDR3 DNA is TGTGCCACCAGTGATTTGGGCCCCGGGAGAAGGTCCTACGAGCAGTACTTC.

This clonotype has a count of ten or more. The chain has TRBV3-1 and TRBJ1-3, with 7 bases identical to TRBD1. This CDR3 region has 16 residues. With 2 bases clipped from V and 0 bases from J, the junction kept 4 bases outside the gene matches. Germline lookup yields CDR1 LGHDT and CDR2 YNNKEL (reference sequence). The CDR3 spells CASSQWDSNSGNTIYF. The CDR3 DNA sequence: TGTGCCAGCAGCCAATGGGACAGCAACTCTGGAAACACCATATATTTT.

The chain uses TRBV11-3 and TRBJ2-1; 7 bases map to TRBD2. This CDR3 has 17 amino acids. Germline values: CDR1 SGHNT, CDR2 YENEEA. The ends lost 0 bases at V and 5 bases at J; junction bases unmatched: 10. Written as DNA, the CDR3 is TGTGCCAGCAGCTTAGATCCCACGGCGGGAGCAAACAATGAGCAGTTCTTC. This translates into CASSLDPTAGANNEQFF.

CDR3 nucleotide sequence: TGCAGTGCTCCGGCTTATACAGGTCATGACTACACCTTC. Translating gives CSAPAYTGHDYTF. The chain carries TRBV20-1 and TRBJ1-2; TRBD1 might be the D (5 bases). Trimming took 5 bases from V and 10 from J, leaving 20 bases between them. Per the germline V gene, CDR1 is DFQATT and CDR2 is SNEGSKA (reference sequence). This CDR3 is 13 amino acids long.

The rearrangement uses TRBV25-1 and TRBJ1-1, with unresolved D. Trimming removed 5 bases at V and 5 bases at J, with 9 bases between. The CDR3 sequence is 12 residues long. Germline V gives CDR1 MGHDK, CDR2 SYGVNS. The CDR3 region is CASSMFGTEAFF. In DNA form, the CDR3 reads TGTGCCAGCAGTATGTTCGGGACTGAAGCTTTCTTT. Full variable domain (remainder filled in from reference TRBV25-1 and TRBJ1-1): EADIYQTPRYLVIGTGKKITLECSQTMGHDKMYWYQQDPGMELHLIHYSYGVNSTEKGDLSSESTVSRIRTEHFPLTLESARPSHTSQYLCASSMFGTEAFFGQGTRLTVV.

This clonotype turned up a few times. The chain recombines TRBV28 with TRBJ2-3; TRBD2 matches at 9 bases. The germline gives CDR1 MDHEN, CDR2 SYDVKM. Unmatched junction bases numbered 7, after V lost 3 bases and J lost 3 bases. The CDR3 consists of 16 residues. Here the CDR3 DNA reads TGTGCCAGCAGTTTCCAGCGGGGGGCGGGGACAGATACGCAGTATTTT. It encodes CASSFQRGAGTDTQYF.

This clonotype occurred many times. The chain links TRBV12-3 or TRBV12-4 to TRBJ1-1, with D possibly being TRBD1 (5 bases). Trimming removed 1 base from V and 2 bases from J, with 8 bases in between. The CDR3 sequence is 14 residues long. The chain's CDR3 is CASSLGDRNTEAFF. The DNA for the CDR3 is TGTGCCAGCAGTTTAGGAGACAGAAACACTGAAGCTTTCTTT.

There are many counts of this clonotype. The chain uses TRBV6-5 and TRBJ2-2; D is possibly TRBD1 (5 bases). The CDR3 consists of 14 residues. Trimming took off 7 bases at V and 0 bases at J, with 9 bases between the two ends. From germline, CDR1 is MNHEY and CDR2 SVGAGI. The CDR3 sequence: CASKFRANTGELFF. CDR3 in DNA: TGTGCCAGCAAGTTCAGGGCGAACACCGGGGAGCTGTTTTTT.

The V gene is TRBV27, the J gene TRBJ1-2; 9 bases line up with TRBD1. The J segment lost 8 bases and the V segment lost 6 bases, leaving 7 bases of the junction unmatched. Germline V gene sequence: CDR1 MNHEY, CDR2 SMNVEV (reference sequence). This CDR3 is 13 amino acids long. The CDR3 spells CASSPGQGLGYTF. The CDR3 DNA follows: TGTGCCAGCAGCCCGGGACAGGGCCTCGGCTACACCTTC.

This clonotype was counted between two and nine times. The chain combines TRBV19 with TRBJ2-3, with TRBD2 matching 12 bases. V gave up 5 bases and J gave up 4 bases; unmatched junction bases: 7. Germline-derived CDR1 and CDR2 are LNHDA and SQIVND (reference sequence). This CDR3 has 16 amino acids. CDR3 loop: CASSSPSGRAADTQYF. Written as DNA, the CDR3 is TGTGCCAGTAGTTCTCCTAGCGGGAGGGCCGCAGATACGCAGTATTTT.

This clonotype was found many times. The J gene is TRBJ2-7, the V gene TRBV12-3 or TRBV12-4; TRBD2 matches 7 bases. The ends lost 4 bases at V and 6 bases at J; junction bases unmatched: 6. The CDR3 extends over 13 amino acids. CDR3 region: CASSSAGAGEQYF. DNA of the CDR3: TGTGCCAGCAGTTCTGCGGGAGCGGGCGAGCAGTACTTC.

The table lists this clonotype with a few counts. The J gene is TRBJ1-4, the V gene TRBV29-1; no clear D. Germline-derived CDR1 and CDR2 are SQVTM and ANQGSEA. There are 11 residues in the CDR3. Trimming pared 1 base from V and 12 bases from J, leaving 9 bases between. The CDR3 spells CSVEGRGELFF. The CDR3 DNA reads as TGCAGCGTTGAAGGGCGTGGGGAACTGTTTTTT.

This clonotype was observed a handful of times. The gene calls are TRBV27 and TRBJ1-6, with 11 bases lining up with TRBD1. Per germline, CDR1 MNHEY and CDR2 SMNVEV (reference sequence). CDR3 length: 14 residues. The CDR3 region has the DNA TGTCCCCCCCCGGGGACAGGGGGGGGATCACCCCTCCACTTT. It yields the protein CPPPGTGGGSPLHF.

This clonotype appeared a few times. V and J are TRBV11-2 and TRBJ2-1; weak D call: TRBD1 (5 bases). There are 16 residues in the CDR3. Germline CDR1 reads SGHAT; CDR2 reads FQNNGV. Trimming shortened V by 0 bases and J by 5 bases, and 14 bases separated the two germline ends. This chain's CDR3 is CASSLEGTGRNNEQFF. CDR3 nucleotides: TGTGCCAGCAGCTTAGAGGGAACAGGAAGAAACAATGAGCAGTTCTTC.

This chain connects TRBV4-2 to TRBJ2-3; weak D call: TRBD2 (6 bases). Trimming cost V 7 bases and J 1 base, with 18 bases left between them. The CDR3 consists of 16 residues. Germline V gene lookup returns CDR1 LGHNA and CDR2 YNFKEQ. In nucleotides, the CDR3 is TGTGCCAGCACCCCAACGCTTAGCGGTCGCACAGATACGCAGTATTTT. Translated: CASTPTLSGRTDTQYF.

This clonotype has ten or more counts. CDR3 loop: CASSEGVSGANVLTF. Written as DNA, the CDR3 is TGCGCCAGCAGTGAAGGGGTCTCTGGGGCCAACGTCCTGACTTTC. V usage is TRBV10-2 and J usage is TRBJ2-6, with D perhaps TRBD1 (5 bases). CDR3 length: 15 amino acids. CDR1 and CDR2 from the germline V gene are WSHSY and SAAADI. V was trimmed by 3 bases and J by 0 bases, leaving 6 bases between them.

This clonotype was seen repeatedly, ten times or more. V and J are TRBV2 and TRBJ2-5; D gene uncertain. CDR3 length: 14 residues. CDR1 is SNHLY, CDR2 FYNNEI, per germline. Between the trimmed V and J ends, which lost 7 bases and 4 bases, there was a span of 16 bases. The CDR3 region is CASMERAQVETQYF. CDR3 nucleotides: TGTGCCAGCATGGAACGGGCCCAGGTAGAGACCCAGTACTTC. Combining the CDR3 with reference TRBV2 and TRBJ2-5 gives the whole variable domain EPEVTQTPSHQVTQMGQEVILRCVPISNHLYFYWYRQILGQKVEFLVSFYNNEISEKSEIFDDQFSVERPDGSNFTLKIRSTKLEDSAMYFCASMERAQVETQYFGPGTRLLVL.

This clonotype was counted at least ten times. The chain is built from TRBV7-9 and TRBJ2-2; D might be TRBD2 (5 bases). This CDR3 has 13 residues. Per germline, CDR1 SEHNR and CDR2 FQNEAQ (reference sequence). V was pared by 3 bases and J by 4 bases, with 6 bases between. CDR3 sequence (DNA): TGTGCCAGCAGCTTCGAGGGCACCGGGGAGCTGTTTTTT. Its protein product is CASSFEGTGELFF.